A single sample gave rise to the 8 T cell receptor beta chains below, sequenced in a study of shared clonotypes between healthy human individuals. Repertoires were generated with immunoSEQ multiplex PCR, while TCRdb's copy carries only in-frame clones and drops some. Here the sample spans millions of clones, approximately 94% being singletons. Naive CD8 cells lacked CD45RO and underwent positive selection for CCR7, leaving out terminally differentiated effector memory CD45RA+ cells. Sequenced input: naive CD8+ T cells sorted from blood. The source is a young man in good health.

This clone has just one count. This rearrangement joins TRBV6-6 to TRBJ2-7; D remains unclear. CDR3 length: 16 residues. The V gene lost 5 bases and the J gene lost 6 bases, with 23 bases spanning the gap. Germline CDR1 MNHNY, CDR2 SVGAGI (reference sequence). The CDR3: CASSLTSGPLKVEQYF. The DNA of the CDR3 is TGTGCCAGCAGTCTAACGTCGGGCCCCCTAAAGGTCGAGCAGTACTTC.

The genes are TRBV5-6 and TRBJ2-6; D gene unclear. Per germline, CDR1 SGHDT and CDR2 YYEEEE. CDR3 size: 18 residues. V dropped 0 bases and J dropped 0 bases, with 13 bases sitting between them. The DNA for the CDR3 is TGTGCCAGCAGCTTGGGGTCAGAAGTCCTCTCTGGGGCCAACGTCCTGACTTTC. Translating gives CASSLGSEVLSGANVLTF.

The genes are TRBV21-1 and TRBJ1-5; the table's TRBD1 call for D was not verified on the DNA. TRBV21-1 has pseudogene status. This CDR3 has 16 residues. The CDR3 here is CASRPDRQDSNQPQHF. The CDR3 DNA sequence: TGTGCCAGCAGACCCGACCGGCAGGATAGCAATCAGCCCCAGCATTTT.

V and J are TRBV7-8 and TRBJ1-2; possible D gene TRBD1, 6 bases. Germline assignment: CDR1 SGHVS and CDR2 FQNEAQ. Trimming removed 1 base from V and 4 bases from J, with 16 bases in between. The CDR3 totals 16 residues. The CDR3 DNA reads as TGTGCCAGCAGCTTAGATGCGGGAGGACAGATCTATGGCTACACCTTC. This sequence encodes CASSLDAGGQIYGYTF.

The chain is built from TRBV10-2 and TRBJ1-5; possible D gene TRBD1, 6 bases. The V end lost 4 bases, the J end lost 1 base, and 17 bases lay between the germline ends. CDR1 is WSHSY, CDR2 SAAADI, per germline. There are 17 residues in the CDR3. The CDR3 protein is CASSVTGDIGSNQPQHF. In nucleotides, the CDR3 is TGCGCCAGCAGTGTGACAGGAGACATTGGGAGCAATCAGCCCCAGCATTTT.

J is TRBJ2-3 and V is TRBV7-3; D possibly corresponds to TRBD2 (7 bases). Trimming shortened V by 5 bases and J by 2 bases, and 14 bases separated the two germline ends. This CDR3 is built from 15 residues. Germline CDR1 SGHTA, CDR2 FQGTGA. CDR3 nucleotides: TGTGCCAGCAGCACTAGAGGGGGGGACACAGATACGCAGTATTTT. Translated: CASSTRGGDTDTQYF. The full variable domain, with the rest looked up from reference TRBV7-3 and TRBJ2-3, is GAGVSQTPSNKVTEKGKYVELRCDPISGHTALYWYRQSLGQGPEFLIYFQGTGAADDSGLPNDRFFAVRPEGSVSTLKIQRTERGDSAVYLCASSTRGGDTDTQYFGPGTRLTVL.

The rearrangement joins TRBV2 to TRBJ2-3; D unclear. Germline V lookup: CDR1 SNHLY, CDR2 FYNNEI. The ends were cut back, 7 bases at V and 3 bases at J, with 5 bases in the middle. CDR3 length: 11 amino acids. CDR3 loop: CASMNTDTQYF. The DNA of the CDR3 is TGTGCCAGCATGAATACAGATACGCAGTATTTT.

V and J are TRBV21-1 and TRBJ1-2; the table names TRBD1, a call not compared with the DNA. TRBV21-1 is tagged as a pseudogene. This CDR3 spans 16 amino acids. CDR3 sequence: CASSKVEPGGGYGYTF. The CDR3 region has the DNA TGTGCCAGCAGCAAAGTTGAGCCAGGGGGCGGGTATGGCTACACCTTC.